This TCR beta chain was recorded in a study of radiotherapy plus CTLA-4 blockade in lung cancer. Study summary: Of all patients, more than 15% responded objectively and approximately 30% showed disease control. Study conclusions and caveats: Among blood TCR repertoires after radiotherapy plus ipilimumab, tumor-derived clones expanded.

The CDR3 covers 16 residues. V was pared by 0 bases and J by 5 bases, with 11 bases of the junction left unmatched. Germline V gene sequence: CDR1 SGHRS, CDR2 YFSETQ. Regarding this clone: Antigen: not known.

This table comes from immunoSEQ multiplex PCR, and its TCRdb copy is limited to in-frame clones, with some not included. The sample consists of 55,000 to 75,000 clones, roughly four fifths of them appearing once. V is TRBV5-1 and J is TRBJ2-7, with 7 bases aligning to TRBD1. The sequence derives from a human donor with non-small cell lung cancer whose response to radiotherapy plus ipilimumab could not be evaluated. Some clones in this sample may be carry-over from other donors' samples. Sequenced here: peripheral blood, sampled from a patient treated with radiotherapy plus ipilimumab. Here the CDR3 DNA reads TGCGCCAGCAGCTTGGCTCGCATAACAGGGGCCGACGAGCAGTACTTC. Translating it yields CASSLARITGADEQYF.